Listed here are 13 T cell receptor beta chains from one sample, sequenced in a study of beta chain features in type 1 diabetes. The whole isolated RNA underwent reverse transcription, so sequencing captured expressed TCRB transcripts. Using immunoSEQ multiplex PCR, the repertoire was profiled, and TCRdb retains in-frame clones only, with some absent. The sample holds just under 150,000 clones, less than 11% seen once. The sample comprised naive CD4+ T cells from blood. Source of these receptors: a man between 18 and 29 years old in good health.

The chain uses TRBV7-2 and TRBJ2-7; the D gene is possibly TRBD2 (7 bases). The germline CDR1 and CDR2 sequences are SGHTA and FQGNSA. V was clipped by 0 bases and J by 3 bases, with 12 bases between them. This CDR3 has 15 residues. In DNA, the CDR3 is TGTGCCAGCAGCTTAGCGTGGGGGGGCCTCTACGAGCAGTACTTC. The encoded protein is CASSLAWGGLYEQYF.

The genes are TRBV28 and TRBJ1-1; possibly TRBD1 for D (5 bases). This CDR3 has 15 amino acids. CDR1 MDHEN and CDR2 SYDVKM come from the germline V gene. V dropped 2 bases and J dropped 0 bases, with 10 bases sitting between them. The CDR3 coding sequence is TGTGCCAGCAGTTTAATTAAGGGGCTGAACACTGAAGCTTTCTTT. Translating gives CASSLIKGLNTEAFF.

The CDR3 bases are TGTGCCAGCAGTTACGGGAGCGGGGGGACCTACGAGCAGTACTTC. Protein product: CASSYGSGGTYEQYF. The V call is TRBV6-5, the J call TRBJ2-7; TRBD2 matches at 9 bases. V gave up 2 bases and J gave up 2 bases; unmatched junction bases: 4. CDR1 is MNHEY and CDR2 is SVGAGI in the germline V gene. This CDR3 has 15 residues.

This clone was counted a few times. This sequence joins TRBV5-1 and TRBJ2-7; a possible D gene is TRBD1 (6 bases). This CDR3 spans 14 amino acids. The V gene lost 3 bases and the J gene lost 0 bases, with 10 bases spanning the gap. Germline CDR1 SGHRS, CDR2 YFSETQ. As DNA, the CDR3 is TGCGCCAGCAGCTCAGTACAGGGCTCCTACGAGCAGTACTTC. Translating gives CASSSVQGSYEQYF.

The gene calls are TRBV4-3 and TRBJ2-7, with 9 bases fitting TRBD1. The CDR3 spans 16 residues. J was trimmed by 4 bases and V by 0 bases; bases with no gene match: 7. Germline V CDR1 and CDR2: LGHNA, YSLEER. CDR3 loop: CASSQDHPGQGYEQYF. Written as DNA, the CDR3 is TGCGCCAGCAGCCAAGATCACCCGGGACAGGGTTACGAGCAGTACTTC.

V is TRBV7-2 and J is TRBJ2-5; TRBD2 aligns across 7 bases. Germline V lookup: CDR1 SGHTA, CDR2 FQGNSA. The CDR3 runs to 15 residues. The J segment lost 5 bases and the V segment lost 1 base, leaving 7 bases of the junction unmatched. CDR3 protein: CASSLVGGGGETQYF. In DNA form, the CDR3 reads TGTGCCAGCAGCTTAGTCGGCGGGGGAGGGGAGACCCAGTACTTC.

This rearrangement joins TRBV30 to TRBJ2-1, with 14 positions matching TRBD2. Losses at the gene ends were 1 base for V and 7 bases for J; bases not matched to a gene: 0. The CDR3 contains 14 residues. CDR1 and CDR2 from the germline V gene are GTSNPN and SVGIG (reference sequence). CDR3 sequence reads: CAWSGTSGGNEQFF. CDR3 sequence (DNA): TGTGCCTGGAGTGGGACTAGCGGGGGGAATGAGCAGTTCTTC.

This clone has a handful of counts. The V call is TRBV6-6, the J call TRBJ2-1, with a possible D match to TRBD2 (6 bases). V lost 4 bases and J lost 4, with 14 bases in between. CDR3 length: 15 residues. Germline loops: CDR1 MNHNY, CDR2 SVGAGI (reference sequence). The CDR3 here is CASSSGRVVYNEQFF. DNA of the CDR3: TGTGCCAGCAGTTCCGGGAGAGTAGTTTACAATGAGCAGTTCTTC.

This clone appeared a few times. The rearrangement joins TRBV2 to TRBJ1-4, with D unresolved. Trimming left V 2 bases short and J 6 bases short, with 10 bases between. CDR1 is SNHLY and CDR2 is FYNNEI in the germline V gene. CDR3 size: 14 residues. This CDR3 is CASSELQFDEKLFF. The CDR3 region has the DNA TGTGCCAGCAGTGAATTACAGTTTGATGAAAAACTGTTTTTT.

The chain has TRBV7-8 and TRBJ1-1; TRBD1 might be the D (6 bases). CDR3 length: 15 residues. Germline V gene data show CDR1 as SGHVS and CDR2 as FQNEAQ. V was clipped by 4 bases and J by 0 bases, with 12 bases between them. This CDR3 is CASSYGQNMNTEAFF. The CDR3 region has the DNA TGTGCCAGCAGCTACGGACAGAATATGAACACTGAAGCTTTCTTT.

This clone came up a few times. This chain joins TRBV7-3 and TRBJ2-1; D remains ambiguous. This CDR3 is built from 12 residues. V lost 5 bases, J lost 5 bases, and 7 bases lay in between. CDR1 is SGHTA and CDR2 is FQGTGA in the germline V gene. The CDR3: CASSDWDNEQFF. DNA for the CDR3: TGTGCCAGCAGCGACTGGGACAATGAGCAGTTCTTC.

CDR3 in amino acids: CASSNRGGPYNEQFF. In nucleotides, the CDR3 is TGTGCCAGCAGCAATCGGGGGGGCCCCTACAATGAGCAGTTCTTC. This chain uses TRBV7-2 with TRBJ2-1, with 8 bases aligning to TRBD2. The CDR3 extends over 15 amino acids. With V trimmed by 5 bases and J by 2 bases, 5 bases remained unmatched. CDR1 and CDR2 from the germline V gene are SGHTA and FQGNSA. Filled out from reference TRBV7-2 and TRBJ2-1, the complete variable domain reads GAGVSQSPSNKVTEKGKDVELRCDPISGHTALYWYRQSLGQGLEFLIYFQGNSAPDKSGLPSDRFSAERTGGSVSTLTIQRTQQEDSAVYLCASSNRGGPYNEQFFGPGTRLTVL.

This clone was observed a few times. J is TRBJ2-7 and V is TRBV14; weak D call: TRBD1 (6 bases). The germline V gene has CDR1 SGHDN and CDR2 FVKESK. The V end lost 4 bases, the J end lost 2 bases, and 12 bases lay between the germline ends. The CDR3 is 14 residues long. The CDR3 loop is CASSPHRVAYEQYF. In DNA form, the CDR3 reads TGTGCCAGCAGCCCCCACAGGGTGGCCTACGAGCAGTACTTC.